This entry features one T cell receptor beta chain sequence. What it binds is not known. These data come from a study of CD8+ T cells in alopecia areata. Across the whole study: At a dose of 5 to 10 mg twice daily, oral tofacitinib was given to treated patients. Treatment with tofacitinib (6 to 18 months) was followed by 6 months off drug. Whole-study findings and limits: Normal-skin resident alphabeta T cells also appear among scalp sample sequences. For lesional scalp, especially alopecia totalis/universalis, clonality was higher than in normal scalp.

Treatment meaning: oral pan-JAK inhibitor, 5-10 mg twice daily. In each case, RNA was isolated and then reverse transcribed into cDNA as the sequencing template. Assay: immunoSEQ multiplex PCR; the TCRdb copy retains only in-frame clones and omits some. The profile shows about 180,000 clones, about 53% of them singletons. The CDR3 is 14 amino acids. J lost 3 bases, V lost 5 bases, and 9 bases had no gene match. Germline V gene data show CDR1 as SQVTM and CDR2 as ANQGSEA. This chain links TRBV29-1 with TRBJ1-2, with 7 bases aligning to TRBD1. This TCR was recovered from a human donor with alopecia areata. Sequences were derived from CD8+ T cells sorted from blood, sampled at week 24, from a patient treated with tofacitinib. In DNA form, the CDR3 reads TGCAGCGTTCCTTCCGACGGACAGGACTATGGCTACACCTTC. It encodes CSVPSDGQDYGYTF.